Only a few counts were recorded for the clone carrying this TCR beta chain. The V gene end was trimmed by 5 bases and the J gene end by 4 bases; junction bases not matched to a gene: 6. This CDR3 has 14 residues. Germline V gene data show CDR1 as MDHEN and CDR2 as SYDVKM. The repertoire was sequenced with immunoSEQ multiplex PCR; TCRdb's copy has only in-frame clones and lacks some. The profile shows about 170,000 clones, around nine tenths of them singletons. These data come from a study of cytomegalovirus exposure and HLA in healthy donors. This clonotype was obtained from a man aged 18 to 35 in good health and CMV-seropositive. The V gene is TRBV28, the J gene TRBJ1-1, with 8 bases identical to TRBD1. The sample consisted of PBMCs. The CDR3 region has the DNA TGTGCCAGCAGTGACAGGGGAGGGGGCACTGAAGCTTTCTTT. Translating gives CASSDRGGGTEAFF. Full variable domain (outside the CDR3, taken from reference TRBV28 and TRBJ1-1): DVKVTQSSRYLVKRTGEKVFLECVQDMDHENMFWYRQDPGLGLRLIYFSYDVKMKEKGDIPEGYSVSREKKERFSLILESASTNQTSMYLCASSDRGGGTEAFFGQGTRLTVV.